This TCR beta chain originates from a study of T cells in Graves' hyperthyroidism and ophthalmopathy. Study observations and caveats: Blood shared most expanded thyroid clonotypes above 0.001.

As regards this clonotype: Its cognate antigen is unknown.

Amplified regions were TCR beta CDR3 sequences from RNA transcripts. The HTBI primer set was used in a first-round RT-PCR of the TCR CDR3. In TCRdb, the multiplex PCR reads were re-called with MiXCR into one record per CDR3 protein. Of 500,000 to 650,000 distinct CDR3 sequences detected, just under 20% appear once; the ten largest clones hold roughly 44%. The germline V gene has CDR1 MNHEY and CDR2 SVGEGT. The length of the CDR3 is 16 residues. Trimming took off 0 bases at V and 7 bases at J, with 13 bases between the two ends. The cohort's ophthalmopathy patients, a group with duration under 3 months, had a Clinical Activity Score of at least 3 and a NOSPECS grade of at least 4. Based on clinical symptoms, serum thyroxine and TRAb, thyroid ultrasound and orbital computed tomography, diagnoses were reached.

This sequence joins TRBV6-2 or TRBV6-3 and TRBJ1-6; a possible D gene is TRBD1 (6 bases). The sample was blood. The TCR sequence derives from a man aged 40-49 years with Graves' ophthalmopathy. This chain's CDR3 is CASSYSQRQGNSPLHF. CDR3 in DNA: TGTGCCAGCAGTTACTCGCAGCGGCAGGGGAATTCACCCCTCCACTTT.